A single sample gave rise to the 3 T cell receptor beta chains below, sequenced in a study of blood T cells in healthy people across ages. The use of a sample-barcoded 5' primer and a J-beta primer mix characterized a second PCR of roughly 7 to 12 cycles. TCRdb recomputed calls from the 5' RACE reads with MiXCR, one row per CDR3 protein. The sample has fewer than 900,000 distinct CDR3 sequences, over 45% seen once; the top ten hold under 35%. Specimen: blood. The receptors here all came from a woman aged 55-69 years in good health.

Remarks on this clonotype: The junction differs from germline at one of its ends, possibly a read error. This chain uses TRBV7-2 with TRBJ2-1; 8 bases are shared with TRBD2. The CDR3 covers 15 residues. In germline, CDR1 is SGHTA, CDR2 FQGNSA. This CDR3 is CASSSSGSYHNGQFF. The CDR3 region has the DNA TGTGCCAGCAGCTCCAGCGGGAGTTACCACAATGGGCAGTTCTTC.

This chain joins TRBV27 and TRBJ1-2, with 9 bases that match TRBD1. Germline CDR1 is MNHEY and CDR2 is SMNVEV (reference sequence). The ends lost 6 bases at V and 7 bases at J; junction bases unmatched: 6. The CDR3 covers 13 residues. CDR3 in DNA: TGTGCCAGCAGGAATACAGGGGGCGGTGGCTACACCTTC. This sequence encodes CASRNTGGGGYTF.

The V and J genes are TRBV6-5 and TRBJ1-2; D is perhaps TRBD1 (6 bases). V was cut by 5 bases and J by 4 bases, with 14 bases left in between. The germline CDR1 and CDR2 sequences are MNHEY and SVGAGI. CDR3 length: 14 residues. The CDR3 DNA reads TGTGCCAGCAGTCCCTCCTCGACAGGCTATGGCTACACCTTC. It is translated as CASSPSSTGYGYTF.